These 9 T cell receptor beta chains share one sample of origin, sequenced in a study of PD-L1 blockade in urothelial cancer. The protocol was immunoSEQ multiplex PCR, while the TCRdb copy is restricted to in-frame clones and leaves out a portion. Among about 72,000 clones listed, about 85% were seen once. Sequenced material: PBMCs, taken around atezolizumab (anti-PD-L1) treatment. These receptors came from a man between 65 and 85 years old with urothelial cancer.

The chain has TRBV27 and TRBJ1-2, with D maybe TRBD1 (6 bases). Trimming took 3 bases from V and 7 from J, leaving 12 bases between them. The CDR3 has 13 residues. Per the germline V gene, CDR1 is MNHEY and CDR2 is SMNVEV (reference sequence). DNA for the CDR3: TGTGCCAGCAGTTTTGTGGGGGCACCTGGCTACACCTTC. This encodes CASSFVGAPGYTF.

CDR3 in DNA: TGTGCCAGCAGCTTAACGGCGAGAACTATCGGTAGTGGCTACACCTTC. Protein: CASSLTARTIGSGYTF. The rearrangement joins TRBV11-2 to TRBJ1-2; D unresolved. With 2 bases removed from V and 7 bases from J, the gap between germline ends came to 20 bases. CDR1 is SGHAT, CDR2 FQNNGV, per germline. The CDR3 is 16 amino acids. Together with reference TRBV11-2 and TRBJ1-2, the CDR3 gives the full variable domain: EAGVAQSPRYKIIEKRQSVAFWCNPISGHATLYWYQQILGQGPKLLIQFQNNGVVDDSQLPKDRFSAERLKGVDSTLKIQPAKLEDSAVYLCASSLTARTIGSGYTFGSGTRLTVV.

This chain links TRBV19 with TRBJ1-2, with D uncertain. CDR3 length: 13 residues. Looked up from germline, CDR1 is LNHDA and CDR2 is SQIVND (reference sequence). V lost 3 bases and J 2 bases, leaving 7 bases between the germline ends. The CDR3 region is CASSMRGNYGYTF. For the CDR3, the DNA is TGTGCCAGTAGTATGCGGGGAAACTATGGCTACACCTTC.

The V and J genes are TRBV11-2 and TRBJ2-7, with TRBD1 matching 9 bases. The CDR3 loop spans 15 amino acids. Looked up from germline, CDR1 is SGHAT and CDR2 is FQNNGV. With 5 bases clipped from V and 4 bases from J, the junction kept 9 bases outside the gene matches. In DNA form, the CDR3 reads TGTGCCAGCAGCCAACCAGGGACAGGGTCGTACGAGCAGTACTTC. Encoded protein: CASSQPGTGSYEQYF.

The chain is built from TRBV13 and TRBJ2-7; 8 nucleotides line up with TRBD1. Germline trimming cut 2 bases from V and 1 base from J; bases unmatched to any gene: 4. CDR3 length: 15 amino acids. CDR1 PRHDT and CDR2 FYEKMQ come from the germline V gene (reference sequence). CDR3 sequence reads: CASSLRTGISYEQYF. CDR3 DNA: TGTGCCAGCAGCTTAAGGACAGGGATATCCTACGAGCAGTACTTC. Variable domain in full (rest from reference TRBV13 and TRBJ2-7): AAGVIQSPRHLIKEKRETATLKCYPIPRHDTVYWYQQGPGQDPQFLISFYEKMQSDKGSIPDRFSAQQFSDYHSELNMSSLELGDSALYFCASSLRTGISYEQYFGPGTRLTVT.

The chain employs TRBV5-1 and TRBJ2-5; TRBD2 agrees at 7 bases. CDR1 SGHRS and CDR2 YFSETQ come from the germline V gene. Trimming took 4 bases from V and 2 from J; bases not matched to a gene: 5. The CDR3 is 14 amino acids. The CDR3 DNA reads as TGCGCCAGCAGCCGCGGGGGAGGACAAGAGACCCAGTACTTC. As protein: CASSRGGGQETQYF.

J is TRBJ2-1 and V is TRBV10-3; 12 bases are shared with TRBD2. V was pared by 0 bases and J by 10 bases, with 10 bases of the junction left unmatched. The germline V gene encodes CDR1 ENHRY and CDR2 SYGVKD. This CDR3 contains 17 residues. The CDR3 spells CAISESLAGGPREEQFF. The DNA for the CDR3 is TGTGCCATCAGTGAGTCTCTAGCGGGAGGGCCGAGGGAGGAGCAGTTCTTC.

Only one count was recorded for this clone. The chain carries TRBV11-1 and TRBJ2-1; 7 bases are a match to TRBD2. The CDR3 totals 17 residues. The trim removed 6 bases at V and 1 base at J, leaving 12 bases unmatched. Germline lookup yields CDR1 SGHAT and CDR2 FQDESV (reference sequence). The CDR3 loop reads CASSSSGLSGSYNEQFF. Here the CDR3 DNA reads TGTGCCAGCAGTTCTTCCGGCCTTAGCGGGTCCTACAATGAGCAGTTCTTC.

CDR3 nucleotide sequence: TGTGCCATCAGTGAGTCGGAGCTAGATACGCAGTATTTT. Translated, it gives CAISESELDTQYF. This sequence joins TRBV10-3 and TRBJ2-3, with D unresolved. This CDR3 region has 13 residues. Germline CDR1 reads ENHRY; CDR2 reads SYGVKD. Trimming cost V 0 bases and J 5 bases, with 6 bases left between them.